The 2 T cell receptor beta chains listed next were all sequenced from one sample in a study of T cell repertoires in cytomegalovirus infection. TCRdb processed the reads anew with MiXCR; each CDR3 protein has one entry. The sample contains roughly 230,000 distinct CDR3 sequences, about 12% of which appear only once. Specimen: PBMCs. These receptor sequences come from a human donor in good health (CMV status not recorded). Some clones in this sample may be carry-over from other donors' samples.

In nucleotides, the CDR3 is TGTGCCAGCAGTTTGAATAGGGTAGCGGGAGCCGGGGAGACCCAGTACTTC. It encodes CASSLNRVAGAGETQYF. This chain links TRBV28 with TRBJ2-5; 9 nucleotides agree with TRBD2. Germline V gives CDR1 MDHEN, CDR2 SYDVKM. V was clipped by 3 bases and J by 5 bases; unmatched bases: 13. CDR3 length: 17 amino acids.

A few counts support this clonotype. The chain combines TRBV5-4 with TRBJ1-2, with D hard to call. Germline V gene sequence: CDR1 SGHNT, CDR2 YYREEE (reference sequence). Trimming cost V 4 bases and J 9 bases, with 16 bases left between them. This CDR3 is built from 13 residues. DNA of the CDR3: TGTGCCAGCAGCCGAGAGGGCTTTGGGCGCTACACCTTC. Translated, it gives CASSREGFGRYTF.